The rows below give T cell receptor beta chains drawn from one sample of a study of human T cells and chemical hapten exposure. Using its own MiXCR run on the RACE reads, TCRdb lists one record per CDR3 protein. The repertoire holds 55,000 to 75,000 distinct CDR3 sequences, with 12% as singletons. Sequencing used whole blood, obtained in connection with sensitization to the hapten diphenylcyclopropenone (DPC). These TCRs come from a man aged 25-45 years with alopecia areata. Some clones in this sample may be carry-over from other donors' samples. Each CDR3 is given with its conserved first and last residue. D genes are given only for firm matches. The size field is filled for only some rows; it gives once, few, many or a size class.

D	V	size	J	DNA	CDR3
-	TRBV3-1	many	TRBJ1-5	TGTGCCAGCAGCCAAGCAGGTGAGCGGGATCAGCCCCAGCATTTT	CASSQAGERDQPQHF
-	TRBV20-1	-	TRBJ1-2	TGCAGTGCTAGCCGTGGGGGGGATGGCTACACCTTC	CSASRGGDGYTF
-	TRBV6-2/TRBV6-3	few	TRBJ2-1	TGTGCCAGCAGTTACTCACGGGGATACAATGAGCAGTTCTTC	CASSYSRGYNEQFF
TRBD2	TRBV7-8	-	TRBJ2-5	TGTGCCAGCAGCCTCCTCGGGCGGGGGGTTCAAGAGACCCAGTACTTC	CASSLLGRGVQETQYF
TRBD2	TRBV20-1	-	TRBJ2-1	TGCAGTGCTCCTCTAGCGGGGGGGGCCGATGAGCAGTTCTTC	CSAPLAGGADEQFF
TRBD1	TRBV5-4	many	TRBJ1-2	TGTGCCAGCAACCGGGACAGGGGTTATGGCTACACCTTC	CASNRDRGYGYTF
-	TRBV29-1	many	TRBJ2-3	TGCAGCGCCAAAACAATGGGGGCGGCTACGCAGTATTTT	CSAKTMGAATQYF
-	TRBV7-2	-	TRBJ1-4	TGTGCCAGCAGCCCCGATGGCTCTAATGAAAAACTGTTTTTT	CASSPDGSNEKLFF
TRBD1	TRBV4-2	many	TRBJ1-2	TGTGCCAGCAGCCAAGCTACAGGGGAAGGCTACACCTTC	CASSQATGEGYTF
-	TRBV20-1	many	TRBJ1-2	TGCAGTGCTTTACGCGGACAGTCCGGAACTTATGGCTACACCTTC	CSALRGQSGTYGYTF
-	TRBV29-1	few	TRBJ1-1	TGCAGCTCGAGGGAAACAGGCCCGAACACTGAAGCTTTCTTT	CSSRETGPNTEAFF
-	TRBV29-1	many	TRBJ2-1	TGCAGCGTCCGGCTTATAATTTACAATGAGCAGTTCTTC	CSVRLIIYNEQFF
TRBD2	TRBV28	once	TRBJ2-7	TGTGCCAGCCGGGGGGAGTTGGTCTCCTACGAGCAGTACTTC	CASRGELVSYEQYF
-	TRBV5-5	-	TRBJ2-1	TGTGCCAGTTTAGAGGACGCCTACAATGAGCAGTTCTTC	CASLEDAYNEQFF
-	TRBV18	-	TRBJ1-4	TGTGCCAGCTCACCCCTGGAACAGGGTAATGAAAAACTGTTTTTT	CASSPLEQGNEKLFF
TRBD1	TRBV28	-	TRBJ2-4	TGTGCCAGCAGTTCCCCTCAGGGGGCAAAAAACATTCAGTACTTC	CASSSPQGAKNIQYF
-	TRBV4-1	-	TRBJ1-2	TGCGCCAGCAGCCAGACGGAGAACTATGGCTACACCTTC	CASSQTENYGYTF
-	TRBV24-1	few	TRBJ2-6	TGTGCCACCAGCTTGGGCCAGGCCAACGTCCTGACTTTC	CATSLGQANVLTF
TRBD1	TRBV18	-	TRBJ2-6	TGTGCCAGCTCACCACTGGACAGGACGGGGGCCAACGTCCTGACTTTC	CASSPLDRTGANVLTF
TRBD1	TRBV28	many	TRBJ1-2	TGTGCCAGCAGTTCCCCAAGACAGGGTCTGAGCTATGGCTACACCTTC	CASSSPRQGLSYGYTF